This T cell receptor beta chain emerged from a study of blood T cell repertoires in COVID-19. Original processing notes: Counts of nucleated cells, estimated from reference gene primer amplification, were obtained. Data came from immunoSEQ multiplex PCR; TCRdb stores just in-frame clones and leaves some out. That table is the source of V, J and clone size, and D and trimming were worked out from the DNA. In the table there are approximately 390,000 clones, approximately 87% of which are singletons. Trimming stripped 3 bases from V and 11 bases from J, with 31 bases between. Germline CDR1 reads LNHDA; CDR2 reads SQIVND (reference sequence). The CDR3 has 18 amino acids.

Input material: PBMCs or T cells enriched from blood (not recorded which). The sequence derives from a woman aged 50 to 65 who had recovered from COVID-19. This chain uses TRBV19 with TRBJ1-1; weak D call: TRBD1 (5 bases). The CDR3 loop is CASSMFGRVGGTPASAFF. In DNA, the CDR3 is TGTGCCAGTAGTATGTTCGGACGGGTGGGGGGGACGCCTGCATCGGCTTTCTTT.